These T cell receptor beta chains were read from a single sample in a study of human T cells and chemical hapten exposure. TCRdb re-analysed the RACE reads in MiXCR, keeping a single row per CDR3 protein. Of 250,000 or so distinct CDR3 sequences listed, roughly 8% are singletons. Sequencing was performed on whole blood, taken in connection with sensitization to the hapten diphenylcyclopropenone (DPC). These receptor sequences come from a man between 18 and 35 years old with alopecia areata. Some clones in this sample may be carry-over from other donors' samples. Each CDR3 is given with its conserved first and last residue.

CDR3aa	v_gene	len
CASSYRDQLSVNEQFF	TRBV12-3/TRBV12-4	16
CASSLAQGRELFF	TRBV5-6	13
CASSVTGGAYYGLFF	TRBV9	15
CASSYVGGTLAKNIQYF	TRBV5-1	17
CSVARGNNGNEKLFF	TRBV29-1	15
CASSQGRADTGELFF	TRBV3-1	15
CASSYSGGTYNEQFF	TRBV27	15
CASSLGLAGETDTQYF	TRBV27	16
CASSQRLRASSTDTQYF	TRBV4-3	17
CASMRTGVGNQPQHF	TRBV7-8	15
CASSARLAGGTDTQYF	TRBV7-2	16
CSAIAVANTGELFF	TRBV20-1	14
CASSLAAPSGAQYF	TRBV11-2	14
CASSLGRASQPQHF	TRBV6-2/TRBV6-3	14
CASSPDRVTEAFF	TRBV6-5	13
CASFMRSNTEAFF	TRBV6-5	13
CASSPGAPGNTIYF	TRBV18	14
CASRQRTGTNEKLFF	TRBV6-5	15
CASSQAGRANQPQHF	TRBV3-1	15
CASSSQGTTEAFF	TRBV25-1	13